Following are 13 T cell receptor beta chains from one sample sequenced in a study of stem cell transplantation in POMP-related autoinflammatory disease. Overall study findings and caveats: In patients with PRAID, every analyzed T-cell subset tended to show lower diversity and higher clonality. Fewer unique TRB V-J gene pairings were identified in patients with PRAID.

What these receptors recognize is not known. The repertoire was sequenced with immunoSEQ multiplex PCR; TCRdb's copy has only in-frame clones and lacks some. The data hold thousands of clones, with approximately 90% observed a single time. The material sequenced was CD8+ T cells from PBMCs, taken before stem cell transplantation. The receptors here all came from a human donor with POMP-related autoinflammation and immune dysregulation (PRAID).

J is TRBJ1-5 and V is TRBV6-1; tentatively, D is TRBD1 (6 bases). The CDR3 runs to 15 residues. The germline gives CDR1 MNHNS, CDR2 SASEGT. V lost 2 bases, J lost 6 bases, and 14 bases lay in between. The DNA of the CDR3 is TGTGCCAGCAGTGAACCAGCGGGGGGCGGTCAGCCCCAGCATTTT. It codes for CASSEPAGGGQPQHF.

The CDR3 protein is CASSAWDSPYEQYF. DNA for the CDR3: TGTGCCAGCAGCGCCTGGGACAGCCCCTACGAGCAGTACTTC. This chain connects TRBV9 to TRBJ2-7; 7 bases agree with TRBD1. The CDR3 totals 14 residues. Looked up from germline, CDR1 is SGDLS and CDR2 is YYNGEE. The ends lost 3 bases at V and 2 bases at J; junction bases unmatched: 5.

CDR3 nucleotides: TGTGCCAGCAGCCAAGGGGTAGCGGGGCCCTCCAATCCCGACAATGAGCAGTTCTTC. It translates to CASSQGVAGPSNPDNEQFF. The chain couples TRBV4-2 to TRBJ2-1, with TRBD2 identical over 8 bases. The CDR3 extends over 19 amino acids. Germline trimming cut 1 base from V and 5 bases from J; bases unmatched to any gene: 16. CDR1 and CDR2 from the germline V gene are LGHNA and YNFKEQ.

DNA of the CDR3: TGTGCCTGGTCTGGGGGCCTTTACGAGCAGTACTTC. This sequence encodes CAWSGGLYEQYF. This sequence joins TRBV30 and TRBJ2-7; D is perhaps TRBD1 (6 bases). The germline V and J ends were trimmed by 5 bases and 4 bases, with 12 bases remaining between them. CDR1 and CDR2 from the germline V gene are GTSNPN and SVGIG (reference sequence). The CDR3 is made up of 12 amino acids.

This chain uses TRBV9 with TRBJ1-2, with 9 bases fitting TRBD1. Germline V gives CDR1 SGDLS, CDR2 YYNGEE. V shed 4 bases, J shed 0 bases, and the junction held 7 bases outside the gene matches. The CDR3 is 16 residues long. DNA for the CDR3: TGTGCCAGCAGCACCGGGACAGGGCCCACTAACTATGGCTACACCTTC. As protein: CASSTGTGPTNYGYTF.

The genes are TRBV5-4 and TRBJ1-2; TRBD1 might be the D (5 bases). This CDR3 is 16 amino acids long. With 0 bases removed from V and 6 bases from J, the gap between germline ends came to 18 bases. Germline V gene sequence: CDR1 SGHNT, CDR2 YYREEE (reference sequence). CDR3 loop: CASSLAAGQPAHGYTF. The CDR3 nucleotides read TGTGCCAGCAGCTTGGCCGCCGGACAACCGGCCCATGGCTACACCTTC.

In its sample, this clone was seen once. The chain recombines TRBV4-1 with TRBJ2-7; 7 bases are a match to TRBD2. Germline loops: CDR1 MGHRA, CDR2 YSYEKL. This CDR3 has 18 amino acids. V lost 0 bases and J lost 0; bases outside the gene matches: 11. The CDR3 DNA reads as TGCGCCAGCAGCCAAGATCGAACGACTAGCAGGACCTCCTACGAGCAGTACTTC. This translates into CASSQDRTTSRTSYEQYF.

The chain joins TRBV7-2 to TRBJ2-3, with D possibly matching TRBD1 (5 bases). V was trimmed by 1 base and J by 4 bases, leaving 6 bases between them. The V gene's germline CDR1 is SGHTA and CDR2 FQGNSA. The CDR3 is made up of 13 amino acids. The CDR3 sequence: CASSLEGSDTQYF. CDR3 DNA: TGTGCCAGCAGCTTAGAGGGGTCAGATACGCAGTATTTT.

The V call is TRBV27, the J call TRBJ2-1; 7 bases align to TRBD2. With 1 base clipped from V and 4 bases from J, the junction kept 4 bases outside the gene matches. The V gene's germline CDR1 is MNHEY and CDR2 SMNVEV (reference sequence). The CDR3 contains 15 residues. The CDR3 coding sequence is TGTGCCAGCAGTTTATGGAGCGGGAAATACAATGAGCAGTTCTTC. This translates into CASSLWSGKYNEQFF.

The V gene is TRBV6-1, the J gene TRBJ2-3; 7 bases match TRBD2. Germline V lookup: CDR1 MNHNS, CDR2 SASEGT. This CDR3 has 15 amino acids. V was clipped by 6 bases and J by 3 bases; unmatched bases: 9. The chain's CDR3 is CASRPVRGGTDTQYF. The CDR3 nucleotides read TGTGCCAGCAGACCCGTTCGGGGAGGGACAGATACGCAGTATTTT.

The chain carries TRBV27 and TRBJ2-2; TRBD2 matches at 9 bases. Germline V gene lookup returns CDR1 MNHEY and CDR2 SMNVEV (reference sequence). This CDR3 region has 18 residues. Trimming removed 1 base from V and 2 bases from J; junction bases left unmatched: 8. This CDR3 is CASSLWASGDLNTGELFF. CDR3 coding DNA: TGTGCCAGCAGTTTATGGGCTAGCGGGGACCTCAACACCGGGGAGCTGTTTTTT.

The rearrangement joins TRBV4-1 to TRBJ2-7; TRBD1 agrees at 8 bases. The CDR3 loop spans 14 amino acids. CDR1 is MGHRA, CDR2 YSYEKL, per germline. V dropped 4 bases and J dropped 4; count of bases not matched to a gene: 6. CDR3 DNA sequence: TGCGCCAGCAGCCCAGGGACAGGAGGTTACGAGCAGTACTTC. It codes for CASSPGTGGYEQYF.

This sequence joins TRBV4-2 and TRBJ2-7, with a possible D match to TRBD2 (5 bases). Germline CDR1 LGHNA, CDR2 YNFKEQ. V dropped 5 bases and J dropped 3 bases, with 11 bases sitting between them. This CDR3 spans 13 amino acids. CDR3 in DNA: TGTGCCAGCAGCTTGGCCCGGGGCTACGAGCAGTACTTC. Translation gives CASSLARGYEQYF.